This entry is about one TCR beta chain. Its antigen is currently unknown. Clones were sequenced by immunoSEQ multiplex PCR, and TCRdb holds only the in-frame ones, with some missing. The sample yields about 120,000 clones, 87% seen once. The data derive from a study of T cell responses to AZD1222 COVID-19 vaccine. General study points: The donor group comprised mostly white British people and more females; the analysis possibly underestimated clonal diversity. The study found vaccine-associated CD4 TCRs spanning spike, dominant at 160-218 and 743-854. The peak T cell response came first, and repertoires were sampled only after it.

Germline V gene data show CDR1 as SGHRS and CDR2 as YFSETQ. V was trimmed by 7 bases and J by 0 bases, leaving 14 bases between them. The CDR3 runs to 15 residues. V usage is TRBV5-1 and J usage is TRBJ1-3; D perhaps matches TRBD1 (5 bases). The sequencing used peripheral blood, collected on day 0 of AZD1222 vaccination. This receptor was obtained from an adult in good health. The CDR3 region has the DNA TGCGCCAGCTCGTCCGGGGGGAGCTCTGGAAACACCATATATTTT. Protein sequence: CASSSGGSSGNTIYF.